This T cell receptor beta chain was sequenced in a study of blood T cell repertoires in COVID-19. The method was immunoSEQ multiplex PCR; TCRdb's version includes in-frame clones alone and lacks a portion of them. The profile shows some 80,000 clones, about 90% of them singletons. V was clipped by 4 bases and J by 4 bases, with 16 bases between them. CDR3 size: 16 residues. From germline, CDR1 is LGHNA and CDR2 YSLEER. Sequencing was carried out using peripheral blood. This chain joins TRBV4-3 and TRBJ1-4, with D uncertain. The sequence was obtained from a human donor in a cohort sampled during active COVID-19. The CDR3 loop is CASSPSRWGDNEKLFF. CDR3 coding DNA: TGCGCCAGCAGCCCTTCTCGGTGGGGAGATAATGAAAAACTGTTTTTT.